Listed here are 24 T cell receptor delta chains from one sample, sequenced in a study of γδ T cells in repeated Plasmodium falciparum infection. Vgamma9/Vdelta2+ and Vdelta2-negative gammadelta T cells were flow-sorted from PBMC for bulk sequencing. TCRdb re-called the multiplex PCR reads using CATT. The data contain around 49,000 delta-chain clones, roughly 1.9% of them singletons. The sequenced sample was gamma-delta T cells from blood. The receptors come from a pool of human donors (malaria-infected and uninfected, not separated).

With regard to this clone: This likely traces to a read error, being one base from a far larger clone. This CDR3 is also generated by other DNA sequences in the sample. The chain employs TRDV3 and TRDJ1, with D perhaps TRDD3 (5 bases). The J gene, absent from TCRdb, was called here by matching the DNA to germline. The germline V gene encodes CDR1 TVYSNPD and CDR2 GDNSRS (reference sequence). The CDR3 is made up of 13 amino acids. The CDR3 DNA follows: TGTGCCTTTAAGGTGGGGTACACCGACAAACTCATCTTT. Its translation is CAFKVGYTDKLIF.

This clone was observed many times. This likely stems from a read error, as it lies one base from a far larger clone. Other DNA sequences within the sample encode an identical CDR3. The genes are TRDV2 and TRDJ1; 9 bases are shared with TRDD3. The J gene, missing from TCRdb, was assigned here through DNA to germline matching. The junction had 20 bases not matched to a gene; V was cut back by 1 base and J by 0 bases. Germline V gene data show CDR1 as GEAIGNYY and CDR2 as EKD. The CDR3 sequence is 21 residues long. CDR3 coding DNA: TGTGCCTGTGACACTCTCGTTCCTACTATCGTACTGGGGGACCACACCGATAAACTCATCTTT. Protein: CACDTLVPTIVLGDHTDKLIF.

This clone has a count of ten or more. V usage is TRDV1 and J usage is TRDJ1, with D perhaps TRDD3 (6 bases). Per germline, CDR1 TSWWSYY and CDR2 QGS. Trimming pared 0 bases from V and 2 bases from J, leaving 31 bases between. The CDR3 contains 22 residues. CDR3 sequence (DNA): TGTGCTCTTGGGGAACTCTCCCTGCGCCTACTGGGACGCCTCAGGAGAACCGATAAACTCATCTTT. This codes for CALGELSLRLLGRLRRTDKLIF.

In this sample, this clone turned up many times. The protein recorded in TCRdb matches a much larger clone and deviates from this DNA's translation at residue 17, suggesting a read error; the protein here is obtained by translating the DNA. This sequence joins TRDV1 and TRDJ1, with 11 bases lining up with TRDD3. Per the germline V gene, CDR1 is TSWWSYY and CDR2 is QGS. V shed 5 bases, J shed 1 base, and the junction held 27 bases outside the gene matches. The CDR3 is 23 residues long. The DNA for the CDR3 is TGTGCTCTTGGGTCAACTTGGGCGGCTCCCTTCCTGTTTGGGGGATACGGCACCGATAAACTCATCTTT. Translated, it gives CALGSTWAAPFLFGGYGTDKLIF.

This clone occurred many times. TCRdb assigns this DNA the protein of a much larger clone, which departs from its translation at residue 5; this likely reflects a read error, and the protein shown comes from translating the DNA. The chain uses TRDV2 and TRDJ1, with 10 positions matching TRDD3. The CDR3 loop spans 17 amino acids. J gave up 3 bases and V 3 bases, and 12 bases lay outside the gene matches. From germline, CDR1 is GEAIGNYY and CDR2 EKD. CDR3 region: CACDAPWVGDTSDKLIF. The CDR3 nucleotides read TGTGCCTGTGACGCCCCATGGGTGGGGGATACCTCCGATAAACTCATCTTT.

This clone was seen at least ten times. This DNA's translation differs at residue 5 from TCRdb's protein, which comes from a much larger clone; a read error is likely, and the protein shown is translated from the DNA. The chain couples TRDV2 to TRDJ1; the match to TRDD3 covers 7 bases. TCRdb leaves out the J gene; it was filled in here by matching the DNA to germline. V lost 1 base, J lost 1 base, and 5 bases stayed unmatched. CDR3 length: 15 residues. CDR1 is GEAIGNYY and CDR2 is EKD in the germline V gene. This CDR3 is CACDTVGESTDKLIF. The CDR3 nucleotides read TGTGCCTGTGACACGGTGGGGGAGAGCACCGATAAACTCATCTTT.

The chain links TRDV1 to TRDJ2; TRDD3 matches 9 bases. TCRdb is silent on the J gene; assignment here came from matching the DNA to germline. Germline-derived CDR1 and CDR2 are TSWWSYY and QGS. The CDR3 has 19 amino acids. Germline trimming cut 8 bases from V and 12 bases from J; bases unmatched to any gene: 28. CDR3 residues: CALFPNVGGYLELKEKLFF. The DNA of the CDR3 is TGTGCTCTTTTTCCTAATGTTGGGGGATATTTAGAATTGAAAGAAAAACTCTTCTTT.

This clone was picked up many times. This DNA's translation and the protein TCRdb lists, from a much larger clone, do not match at residue 9, likely due to a read error; the protein shown is translated from the DNA. The J gene is TRDJ1, the V gene TRDV1, with TRDD3 identical over 7 bases. CDR3 length: 22 residues. Trimming at V came to 0 bases and at J to 0 bases, leaving 22 bases not matched to a gene. In germline, CDR1 is TSWWSYY, CDR2 QGS. The CDR3 sequence: CALGELALRRWGTHPYTDKLIF. CDR3 DNA: TGTGCTCTTGGGGAACTAGCCCTACGGCGTTGGGGGACGCATCCGTACACCGATAAACTCATCTTT.

This clone was counted only a few times. TCRdb's protein for this DNA is that of a much larger clone and differs from the translation at residue 17, likely a read error; the protein shown is the DNA translation. V is TRDV1 and J is TRDJ1; 13 bases line up with TRDD3. No J gene was available from TCRdb, and it was assigned here by a germline match of the DNA. The junction had 20 bases not matched to a gene; V was cut back by 1 base and J by 0 bases. Germline CDR1 reads TSWWSYY; CDR2 reads QGS. The CDR3 totals 23 residues. CDR3 DNA: TGTGCTCTTGGGGAACGAGCCCTTTTCCAAGGACTGGGGGATACGAAGCACACCGATAAACTCATCTTT. Protein product: CALGERALFQGLGDTKHTDKLIF.

As for this clone: TCRdb pairs this DNA with a much larger clone's protein that differs at residue 12, likely a read error; the protein shown was translated from the DNA. Other DNA sequences in this sample translate to the same CDR3. V gene TRDV1 was called; the J gene was not; the table gives TRDD3 as D, unverified against the DNA. The germline CDR1 and CDR2 sequences are TSWWSYY and QGS. The CDR3 length is 20 residues. DNA for the CDR3: TGTGCTCTTGGGGACCTAAGTAGGGGGCGTTTAAGGACTGGGGGATGTAGGCTCATCTTT. Its protein is CALGDLSRGRLRTGGCRLIF.

Only a few counts were recorded for this clone. The protein held in TCRdb is that of a much larger clone and does not match this DNA's translation at residue 10, likely because of a read error; the protein shown is translated from the DNA. The chain is built from TRDV3 and TRDJ1; D is ambiguous. Here the J gene came from matching the DNA to germline, since TCRdb omits it. CDR3 length: 14 residues. CDR1 TVYSNPD and CDR2 GDNSRS come from the germline V gene (reference sequence). As DNA, the CDR3 is TGTGCCTTTGAGCCCCCGACATACACCAATAAACTCATCTTT. This sequence encodes CAFEPPTYTNKLIF.

This clone was counted only a few times. TCRdb records a much larger clone's protein for this DNA, with a difference at residue 12 that likely arises from a read error; the protein given is the translation of the DNA. The rearrangement links TRDV2 to TRDJ3; 10 bases line up with TRDD3. TCRdb is silent on the J gene; assignment here came from matching the DNA to germline. The CDR3 is 21 amino acids. Trimming removed 0 bases from V and 0 bases from J; junction bases left unmatched: 10. In germline, CDR1 is GEAIGNYY, CDR2 EKD. In DNA, the CDR3 is TGTGCCTGTGACACCGTAAAGCTGGGGGATATTAACTCCTGGGACACCCGACAGATGTTTTTC. It yields the protein CACDTVKLGDINSWDTRQMFF.

This clone was counted between two and nine times. This likely came from a read error, as a far larger clone is one base away. The sample has other DNA sequences that encode this CDR3 too. The chain employs TRDV1 and TRDJ1, with 8 bases matching TRDD2. Germline matching of the DNA provided the J gene here, since TCRdb leaves it blank. J lost 8 bases, V lost 1 base, and 12 bases had no gene match. CDR1 is TSWWSYY and CDR2 is QGS in the germline V gene. This CDR3 contains 16 residues. CDR3 loop: CALGEPSYEAGEKLIF. The CDR3 nucleotides are TGTGCTCTTGGGGAACCTTCCTACGAGGCCGGGGAAAAACTCATCTTT.

Points on this clone: A far bigger clonotype differs at one base, so this is likely a read error. The sample contains more than one DNA sequence encoding this CDR3. The V call is TRDV2, the J call TRDJ1; D possibly corresponds to TRDD3 (5 bases). TCRdb offers no J gene call, so here the DNA was matched to germline to obtain one. Trimming shortened V by 3 bases and J by 0 bases, and 22 bases separated the two germline ends. This CDR3 comprises 18 residues. Per germline, CDR1 GEAIGNYY and CDR2 EKD. CDR3 sequence reads: CACDLLGWGTPYTDKLIF. CDR3 bases: TGTGCCTGTGACTTATTAGGGTGGGGAACCCCGTACACCGATAAACTCATCTTT.

This clone showed up just a few times. TCRdb shows a much larger clone's protein in place of this DNA's translation, and the two differ at residue 13, likely through a read error; the protein shown is translated from the DNA. This chain connects TRDV1 to TRDJ1; 12 positions match TRDD3. The J gene is not listed in TCRdb, so it was assigned here from a DNA match to germline. Unmatched junction bases numbered 19, after V lost 5 bases and J lost 0 bases. This CDR3 is 21 amino acids long. CDR1 TSWWSYY and CDR2 QGS come from the germline V gene. The DNA for the CDR3 is TGTGCTCTTGGGTCCTGCCTGCCGTACTGGGGGATACTACGTTACACCGATAAACTCATCTTT. Translated, it gives CALGSCLPYWGILRYTDKLIF.

Only a few counts were recorded for this clone. TCRdb pairs this DNA with a much larger clone's protein that differs at residue 3, likely a read error; the protein shown was translated from the DNA. V gene TRDV3 combines with J gene TRDJ1, with TRDD3 identical over 11 bases. The J gene, absent from TCRdb, was called here by matching the DNA to germline. The CDR3 consists of 21 residues. J was trimmed by 0 bases and V by 3 bases; bases with no gene match: 24. The germline gives CDR1 TVYSNPD, CDR2 GDNSRS (reference sequence). CDR3 protein: CALTYPSYWGIASLYTDKLIF. CDR3 in DNA: TGTGCCTTGACCTACCCCTCCTACTGGGGGATAGCATCCTTGTACACCGATAAACTCATCTTT.

In its sample, this clone was seen many times. TCRdb's entry gives the protein of a much larger clone, which mismatches this DNA's translation at residue 6, likely from a read error; the protein reported here is translated from the DNA. The gene calls are TRDV2 and TRDJ1; TRDD3 matches at 9 bases. Germline matching of the DNA provided the J gene here, since TCRdb leaves it blank. Germline CDR1 GEAIGNYY, CDR2 EKD. The trim removed 0 bases at V and 2 bases at J, leaving 12 bases unmatched. The CDR3 is made up of 18 amino acids. The CDR3 nucleotides are TGTGCCTGTGACACCATGGGAGTGCTGGGGGATGGGACCGATAAACTCATCTTT. It specifies CACDTMGVLGDGTDKLIF.

This clone occurred many times. The chain couples TRDV1 to TRDJ1; TRDD3 matches 9 bases. TCRdb gives no J gene; it was assigned here by matching the DNA to germline. The CDR3 extends over 24 amino acids. With 2 bases clipped from V and 0 bases from J, the junction kept 28 bases outside the gene matches. The V gene's germline CDR1 is TSWWSYY and CDR2 QGS. The DNA for the CDR3 is TGTGCTCTTGGGGAATTCTCTTACGGCTACGAGGCGGGGGATACTATCACCTACACCGATAAACTCATCTTT. Translation: CALGEFSYGYEAGDTITYTDKLIF.

This clone was counted at least ten times. A far larger clone is a single base away, which makes a read error likely. The identical CDR3 is also encoded by other nucleotide sequences in the sample. This chain links TRDV2 with TRDJ1; TRDD3 matches at 7 bases. There are 15 residues in the CDR3. The germline CDR1 and CDR2 sequences are GEAIGNYY and EKD. V gave up 6 bases and J gave up 0 bases; unmatched junction bases: 9. The CDR3 spells CACRWGGPYTDKLIF. As DNA, the CDR3 is TGTGCCTGTCGCTGGGGGGGCCCGTACACCGATAAACTCATCTTT.

This clone has a handful of counts. TCRdb lists the protein of a much larger clone for this DNA, which differs at residue 13, so this is likely a read error; the protein given here is translated from the DNA itself. The CDR3 protein is CALGDPLLSSWGMRGLGKLIF. CDR3 DNA sequence: TGTGCTCTTGGGGATCCTCTTCTATCCAGCTGGGGGATGCGCGGTCTTGGTAAACTCATCTTT. The J gene is TRDJ1, the V gene TRDV1, with 9 bases identical to TRDD3. TCRdb carries no J gene annotation; the J gene was assigned here by matching the DNA with germline. V lost 3 bases to trimming and J lost 7 bases; unmatched junction nucleotides: 27. CDR1 TSWWSYY and CDR2 QGS come from the germline V gene. The length of the CDR3 is 21 residues.

Concerning this clone itself: A single base is all that separates this from a far larger clone, so a read error is likely. The sample has other DNA sequences that encode this CDR3 too. The chain links TRDV3 to TRDJ1, with TRDD3 identical over 7 bases. Here the J gene was assigned by germline matching of the DNA, as TCRdb has none. Germline V lookup: CDR1 TVYSNPD, CDR2 GDNSRS (reference sequence). Trimming at V came to 5 bases and at J to 1 base, leaving 40 bases not matched to a gene. This CDR3 comprises 24 residues. This CDR3 reads CAHGVSFLYWGLTRVRSCTDKLIF. The CDR3, as DNA: TGTGCCCATGGGGTCTCCTTTTTATACTGGGGACTAACAAGGGTGCGATCTTGCACCGATAAACTCATCTTT.

This clone was seen ten or more times. This is likely an artifact of a read error, given a far larger clone one base away. Distinct nucleotide sequences in the sample also encode this CDR3. The rearrangement uses TRDV1 and TRDJ1; the D is unclear. CDR3 length equals 13 residues. Germline lookup yields CDR1 TSWWSYY and CDR2 QGS. The CDR3 loop reads CALVALTTDKLIF. CDR3 in DNA: TGTGCTCTTGTGGCCCTAACCACCGATAAGCTCATCTTT.

This clone appeared many times. With only one base between it and a far larger clone, this is likely a read error. The sample carries other DNA sequences with the same CDR3. CDR3 sequence: CAFRLHWGIREYTDKLIF. The CDR3 DNA reads as TGTGCCTTTAGACTCCATTGGGGGATACGGGAGTACACCGATAAACTCATCTTT. The J gene is TRDJ1, the V gene TRDV3; 11 nucleotides match TRDD3. TCRdb lists no J gene, so it was determined here by aligning the DNA to germline. The CDR3 is 18 amino acids. V shed 0 bases and J 0 bases; nucleotides not matched to a gene: 12. CDR1 is TVYSNPD, CDR2 GDNSRS, per germline (reference sequence).

This clone was picked up a small number of times. This probably arose from a read error, given a far larger clone one base away. Other nucleotide sequences from this sample produce the same CDR3. The chain carries TRDV1 and TRDJ1; the D call may be TRDD2 or TRDD3 (7 bases each). The J gene, absent from TCRdb, was called here by matching the DNA to germline. Trimming left V 3 bases short and J 4 bases short, with 39 bases between. This CDR3 contains 23 residues. CDR1 and CDR2 from the germline V gene are TSWWSYY and QGS. CDR3 amino acids: CALGDTLQFSYVRGIVTYDKLIF. The CDR3 DNA sequence: TGTGCTCTTGGGGACACTTTACAGTTTTCCTACGTCCGGGGGATCGTAACTTACGATAAACTCATCTTT.